This TCR beta chain came from a study of blood T cell repertoires in COVID-19. Overall study context: PBMCs, B-cell-depleted T cells, or T cells provided the cDNA or gDNA that made up the material.

TCRdb keeps only in-frame clones here, not all; method: immunoSEQ multiplex PCR. The data show roughly 320,000 clones, with roughly nine tenths seen just once and around 3.9% held by the top ten. Germline V lookup: CDR1 SGHTA, CDR2 FQGNSA. The CDR3 sequence is 14 residues long. V lost 1 base and J 2 bases, leaving 9 bases between the germline ends. The sequence came from a woman younger than 45 who had been exposed to COVID-19. The sample taken for sequencing was PBMCs or T cells enriched from blood (not recorded which). This chain joins TRBV7-2 and TRBJ2-7; possible D gene TRBD1, 5 bases. This CDR3 is CASSLESQAYEQYF. In DNA form, the CDR3 reads TGTGCCAGCAGCTTAGAATCACAGGCCTACGAGCAGTACTTC.